This T cell receptor beta chain originates from a study of shared clonotypes between healthy human individuals. CDR1 SGHAT and CDR2 FQNNGV come from the germline V gene. The trim removed 1 base at V and 5 bases at J, leaving 3 bases unmatched. The CDR3 consists of 14 residues. The method was immunoSEQ multiplex PCR; TCRdb's version includes in-frame clones alone and lacks a portion of them. Here the sample spans about 2.4 million clones, around nine tenths being singletons. Sequencing input: naive CD4+ T cells sorted from blood. The subset was: CD45RA+ positively selected. This clonotype was sampled from a young man in good health. V and J are TRBV11-2 and TRBJ1-1; 8 positions agree with TRBD1. The CDR3 region has the DNA TGTGCCAGCAGCTTAGCGCAGGGGGCGACTGAAGCTTTCTTT. Translated, it gives CASSLAQGATEAFF. Based on the CDR3 plus reference TRBV11-2 and TRBJ1-1, the full variable domain is EAGVAQSPRYKIIEKRQSVAFWCNPISGHATLYWYQQILGQGPKLLIQFQNNGVVDDSQLPKDRFSAERLKGVDSTLKIQPAKLEDSAVYLCASSLAQGATEAFFGQGTRLTVV.